The next 28 T cell receptor beta chains were all read from a single sample in a study of CD8 T cells in Susac syndrome. Random hexamers served to reverse transcribe roughly 0.5 to 1 ug RNA. TCRdb re-called the immunoSEQ multiplex PCR reads with MiXCR, one entry per CDR3 protein. The sample contains roughly 150,000 distinct CDR3 sequences, just over 90% of which appear only once. Specimen: CD4+ T cells from PBMCs. The receptor set was obtained from a human donor in good health.

The sample holds one count of this clonotype. The genes are TRBV12-3 or TRBV12-4 and TRBJ1-1; D gene ambiguous. The CDR3 has 11 amino acids. The V gene lost 7 bases and the J gene lost 3 bases, with 6 bases spanning the gap. The CDR3 nucleotides read TGTGCCAGCACCTGGGACACTGAAGCTTTCTTT. It is translated as CASTWDTEAFF.

The CDR3 bases are TGTGCCAGCCTGGGGGGGGAAAGTGGCTACACCTTC. It yields the protein CASLGGESGYTF. The J gene is TRBJ1-2, the V gene TRBV2, with D perhaps TRBD1 (5 bases). Per germline, CDR1 SNHLY and CDR2 FYNNEI. The CDR3 spans 12 residues. Trimming cost V 8 bases and J 7 bases, with 14 bases left between them.

This clonotype has a single count. The V and J genes are TRBV28 and TRBJ1-2; tentatively, D is TRBD1 (6 bases). The CDR3 runs 14 residues. V was pared by 5 bases and J by 4 bases, with 14 bases between. From germline, CDR1 is MDHEN and CDR2 SYDVKM. Here the CDR3 reads CASSPPTGTYGYTF. CDR3 sequence (DNA): TGTGCCAGCAGTCCGCCGACAGGAACCTATGGCTACACCTTC.

J is TRBJ2-2 and V is TRBV5-1; 11 nucleotides agree with TRBD1. The CDR3 sequence is 15 residues long. Germline values: CDR1 SGHRS, CDR2 YFSETQ. Trimming took 5 bases from V and 4 from J; bases not matched to a gene: 4. The CDR3 protein is CASRPGTGGTGELFF. CDR3 DNA sequence: TGCGCCAGCAGGCCCGGGACAGGGGGCACCGGGGAGCTGTTTTTT.

This sequence joins TRBV15 and TRBJ1-2; tentative D call: TRBD1 (6 bases). The CDR3 loop spans 14 amino acids. Trimming took off 4 bases at V and 3 bases at J, with 12 bases between the two ends. Germline lookup yields CDR1 LNHNV and CDR2 YYDKDF (reference sequence). The CDR3 nucleotides read TGTGCCACCAGCACCACTCGGACAGACTATGGCTACACCTTC. Amino acids: CATSTTRTDYGYTF.

This chain joins TRBV18 and TRBJ2-7, with D possibly TRBD1 on 5 matching bases. The CDR3 is 12 amino acids. Germline assignment: CDR1 KGHSH and CDR2 LQKENI. V was trimmed by 1 base and J by 5 bases, leaving 6 bases between them. The CDR3 here is CASSPQGNEQYF. In nucleotides, the CDR3 is TGTGCCAGCTCACCACAGGGGAACGAGCAGTACTTC.

V usage is TRBV5-1 and J usage is TRBJ1-6; possible D gene TRBD1, 5 bases. The germline V gene encodes CDR1 SGHRS and CDR2 YFSETQ. The CDR3 spans 15 residues. With 0 bases removed from V and 9 bases from J, the gap between germline ends came to 13 bases. The CDR3 nucleotides read TGCGCCAGCAGCTTGGGGCCGGAGACAGTTTCACCCCTCCACTTT. It specifies CASSLGPETVSPLHF.

The chain combines TRBV7-2 with TRBJ1-2, with D possibly TRBD1 on 5 matching bases. The germline gives CDR1 SGHTA, CDR2 FQGNSA. Deletions cut 5 bases from V and 3 bases from J, with 10 bases between. This CDR3 is 13 amino acids long. As DNA, the CDR3 is TGTGCCAGCAGCCCCCCGGGGCACTATGGCTACACCTTC. Its protein product is CASSPPGHYGYTF. Supplemented by reference TRBV7-2 and TRBJ1-2, the full variable domain reads GAGVSQSPSNKVTEKGKDVELRCDPISGHTALYWYRQSLGQGLEFLIYFQGNSAPDKSGLPSDRFSAERTGGSVSTLTIQRTQQEDSAVYLCASSPPGHYGYTFGSGTRLTVV.

This rearrangement joins TRBV29-1 to TRBJ2-2; TRBD1 matches at 9 bases. The junction had 11 bases not matched to a gene; V was cut back by 6 bases and J by 3 bases. Germline lookup yields CDR1 SQVTM and CDR2 ANQGSEA. The CDR3 covers 16 residues. CDR3 region: CSVSLPGQGYTGELFF. For the CDR3, the DNA is TGCAGCGTCAGCCTCCCGGGACAGGGATACACCGGGGAGCTGTTTTTT.

The chain carries TRBV5-6 and TRBJ2-4; TRBD2 aligns across 8 bases. The germline CDR1 and CDR2 sequences are SGHDT and YYEEEE. The CDR3 runs 16 residues. The V segment lost 3 bases and the J segment 0 bases; nucleotides outside the gene matches: 5. The CDR3 nucleotides are TGTGCCAGCAGCTCGGGAGGGGGACTAGCCAAAAACATTCAGTACTTC. Amino acid sequence: CASSSGGGLAKNIQYF.

The J gene is TRBJ2-2, the V gene TRBV5-1, with 8 positions matching TRBD2. The V and J ends lost 2 bases and 1 base, in that order; junction bases with no gene match: 4. Germline CDR1 SGHRS, CDR2 YFSETQ. CDR3 size: 16 residues. CDR3 sequence: CASSFIAGKNTGELFF. CDR3 nucleotides: TGCGCCAGCAGCTTTATAGCGGGGAAGAACACCGGGGAGCTGTTTTTT.

This sequence joins TRBV29-1 and TRBJ1-2, with TRBD1 identical over 7 bases. The germline V gene encodes CDR1 SQVTM and CDR2 ANQGSEA. The CDR3 consists of 15 residues. With V trimmed by 1 base and J by 8 bases, 13 bases remained unmatched. CDR3 loop: CSVEGRTGKGFGYTF. The CDR3, as DNA: TGCAGCGTTGAAGGGAGGACAGGAAAGGGTTTCGGCTACACCTTC.

The V call is TRBV7-2, the J call TRBJ2-3; TRBD2 agrees at 9 bases. The germline CDR1 and CDR2 sequences are SGHTA and FQGNSA. The CDR3 contains 14 residues. The V gene end was trimmed by 5 bases and the J gene end by 4 bases; junction bases not matched to a gene: 4. The CDR3 sequence is CASSPGLASDTQYF. The CDR3, as DNA: TGTGCCAGCAGCCCAGGACTAGCGTCAGATACGCAGTATTTT.

This clonotype was found once. The rearrangement links TRBV5-1 to TRBJ2-7, with TRBD1 matching over 11 bases. The CDR3 covers 14 residues. V lost 4 bases, J lost 4 bases, and 4 bases stayed unmatched. Germline assignment: CDR1 SGHRS and CDR2 YFSETQ. The CDR3 here is CASSTGQGAYEQYF. CDR3 DNA: TGCGCCAGCAGCACAGGACAGGGGGCTTACGAGCAGTACTTC.

The rearrangement joins TRBV30 to TRBJ2-7, with 9 bases aligning to TRBD1. The CDR3 loop spans 19 amino acids. The V segment lost 3 bases and the J segment 3 bases; nucleotides outside the gene matches: 21. Germline CDR1 is GTSNPN and CDR2 is SVGIG (reference sequence). The CDR3 spells CAWRKRRDRETPVYYEQYF. The CDR3 nucleotides read TGTGCCTGGAGAAAACGCCGGGACAGGGAAACCCCGGTATACTACGAGCAGTACTTC.

In its sample, this clonotype was seen once. The chain is built from TRBV5-1 and TRBJ2-2, with 8 bases lining up with TRBD2. Looked up from germline, CDR1 is SGHRS and CDR2 is YFSETQ. The V and J ends lost 3 bases and 3 bases, in that order; junction bases with no gene match: 13. The CDR3 extends over 18 amino acids. The DNA of the CDR3 is TGCGCCAGCAGCTCTTCAGCCCGAGCGGGAGTAGACACCGGGGAGCTGTTTTTT. It translates to CASSSSARAGVDTGELFF.

This clonotype appeared once. V and J are TRBV18 and TRBJ1-1, with TRBD1 matching over 7 bases. This CDR3 region has 16 residues. Trimming at V came to 4 bases and at J to 7 bases, leaving 15 bases not matched to a gene. CDR1 and CDR2 from the germline V gene are KGHSH and LQKENI. CDR3 in DNA: TGTGCCAGCTCACAGCAACCACCCCTCGGGACAGTTGAAGCTTTCTTT. This gives the protein CASSQQPPLGTVEAFF.

The gene calls are TRBV6-6 and TRBJ1-5; 7 nucleotides align to TRBD1. V gave up 6 bases and J gave up 0 bases; unmatched junction bases: 5. The CDR3 has 15 amino acids. The germline gives CDR1 MNHNY, CDR2 SVGAGI (reference sequence). The CDR3 DNA reads TGTGCCAGCAGCCAGGGACAGATTAGCAATCAGCCCCAGCATTTT. Encoded protein: CASSQGQISNQPQHF.

A remark on this clonotype: The junction departs from the called germline gene at one end, perhaps through a read error. The CDR3 bases are TGTGCCTGGAGTGTATCCGGGGCCCCCCCGCATTTT. Its translation is CAWSVSGAPPHF. The rearrangement uses TRBV30 and TRBJ1-5; tentatively, D is TRBD1 (5 bases). This CDR3 region has 12 residues. Germline V gene data show CDR1 as GTSNPN and CDR2 as SVGIG (reference sequence).

The chain uses TRBV2 and TRBJ2-1; D is possibly TRBD2 (7 bases). Germline CDR1 is SNHLY and CDR2 is FYNNEI. The CDR3 covers 13 residues. Trimming pared 0 bases from V and 10 bases from J, leaving 10 bases between. Here the CDR3 reads CASSEARGGEQFF. Written as DNA, the CDR3 is TGTGCCAGCAGTGAAGCGAGGGGGGGGGAGCAGTTCTTC.

The V call is TRBV7-2, the J call TRBJ1-5; 9 positions agree with TRBD1. This CDR3 is 15 amino acids long. Unmatched junction bases numbered 4, after V lost 1 base and J lost 6 bases. Per the germline V gene, CDR1 is SGHTA and CDR2 is FQGNSA. The CDR3 coding sequence is TGTGCCAGCAGCTTAGGGACAGGGGACGGTCAGCCCCAGCATTTT. Amino acids: CASSLGTGDGQPQHF.

The rearrangement uses TRBV24-1 and TRBJ2-7; TRBD1 matches 7 bases. The germline V gene encodes CDR1 KGHDR and CDR2 SFDVKD. The trim removed 11 bases at V and 5 bases at J, leaving 8 bases unmatched. CDR3 length: 12 residues. The DNA of the CDR3 is TGTGCCAGCCTAGACAGGGTACACGAGCAGTACTTC. Translating it yields CASLDRVHEQYF.

V and J are TRBV7-2 and TRBJ2-7, with a possible D match to TRBD2 (7 bases). Between the trimmed V and J ends, which lost 8 bases and 2 bases, there was a span of 19 bases. The germline gives CDR1 SGHTA, CDR2 FQGNSA. The CDR3 extends over 15 amino acids. CDR3 loop: CASGLEGGAPYEQYF. CDR3 nucleotide sequence: TGTGCCAGCGGGCTAGAGGGGGGGGCCCCCTACGAGCAGTACTTC.

This clonotype was detected only once. The chain employs TRBV5-6 and TRBJ2-2; tentatively, D is TRBD1 (6 bases). The germline V and J ends were trimmed by 7 bases and 7 bases, with 20 bases remaining between them. Germline V CDR1 and CDR2: SGHDT, YYEEEE. The CDR3 runs 15 residues. As DNA, the CDR3 is TGTGCCAGCGAATTATACCAAACAGGGCACGGGGAGCTGTTTTTT. This sequence encodes CASELYQTGHGELFF. Full variable domain (remainder filled in from reference TRBV5-6 and TRBJ2-2): DAGVTQSPTHLIKTRGQQVTLRCSPKSGHDTVSWYQQALGQGPQFIFQYYEEEERQRGNFPDRFSGHQFPNYSSELNVNALLLGDSALYLCASELYQTGHGELFFGEGSRLTVL.

This clonotype appeared a single time. The chain combines TRBV5-1 with TRBJ2-2; D remains ambiguous. The CDR3 totals 14 residues. Germline V gene lookup returns CDR1 SGHRS and CDR2 YFSETQ. V lost 1 base and J 4 bases, leaving 8 bases between the germline ends. The CDR3 here is CASSLPTSTGELFF. CDR3 in DNA: TGCGCCAGCAGCTTGCCCACAAGCACCGGGGAGCTGTTTTTT.

The chain is built from TRBV19 and TRBJ2-1; TRBD2 agrees at 14 bases. Germline V gene lookup returns CDR1 LNHDA and CDR2 SQIVND (reference sequence). The ends lost 8 bases at V and 9 bases at J; junction bases unmatched: 6. The CDR3 spans 14 residues. The CDR3 coding sequence is TGTGCCAGTGGGACTAGCGGGAGCCCCGTTGAGCAGTTCTTC. Translation: CASGTSGSPVEQFF. Supplemented by reference TRBV19 and TRBJ2-1, the full variable domain reads DGGITQSPKYLFRKEGQNVTLSCEQNLNHDAMYWYRQDPGQGLRLIYYSQIVNDFQKGDIAEGYSVSREKKESFPLTVTSAQKNPTAFYLCASGTSGSPVEQFFGPGTRLTVL.

This sequence joins TRBV14 and TRBJ1-6; D is ambiguous. This CDR3 comprises 14 residues. The germline CDR1 and CDR2 sequences are SGHDN and FVKESK. V was shortened by 3 bases and J by 7 bases, with 10 bases between the two germline ends. Here the CDR3 reads CASSQNSGNSPLHF. For the CDR3, the DNA is TGTGCCAGCAGCCAGAACAGCGGCAATTCACCCCTCCACTTT.

The gene calls are TRBV7-2 and TRBJ2-5, with a tentative D call TRBD1 (5 bases). With 2 bases removed from V and 2 bases from J, the gap between germline ends came to 9 bases. Germline V CDR1 and CDR2: SGHTA, FQGNSA. This CDR3 has 14 amino acids. The CDR3 sequence is CASSLRRQQETQYF. The CDR3 coding sequence is TGTGCCAGCAGCTTAAGACGACAGCAAGAGACCCAGTACTTC.